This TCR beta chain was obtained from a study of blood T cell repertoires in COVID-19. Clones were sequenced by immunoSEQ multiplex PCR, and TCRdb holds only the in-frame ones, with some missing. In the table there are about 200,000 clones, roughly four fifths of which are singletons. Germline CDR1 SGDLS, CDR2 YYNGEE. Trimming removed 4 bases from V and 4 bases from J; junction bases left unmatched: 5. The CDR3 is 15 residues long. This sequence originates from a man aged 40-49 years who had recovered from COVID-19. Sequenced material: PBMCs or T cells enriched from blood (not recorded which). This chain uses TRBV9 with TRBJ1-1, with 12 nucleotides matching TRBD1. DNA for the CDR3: TGTGCCAGCAGCCCGGGGACAGGGGGCATCACTGAAGCTTTCTTT. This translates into CASSPGTGGITEAFF.